This T cell receptor (beta chain) was observed in a study of ipilimumab plus nivolumab after autologous stem cell transplantation. Here immunoSEQ multiplex PCR was the method, and the copy in TCRdb shows in-frame clones only, minus some. Of roughly 86,000 clones in the sample, approximately 86% were seen once. This CDR3 contains 15 residues. J lost 6 bases, V lost 5 bases, and 8 bases had no gene match. CDR1 is KGHSH and CDR2 is LQKENI in the germline V gene. The V and J genes are TRBV18 and TRBJ2-2, with 8 nucleotides matching TRBD1. The TCR was taken from a male donor with diffuse large B-cell lymphoma. Specimen: PBMCs, collected in a trial of ipilimumab plus nivolumab as post-transplant consolidation. CDR3 residues: CASSYQGAGAGELFF. The CDR3 coding sequence is TGTGCCAGCTCATATCAGGGGGCTGGAGCCGGGGAGCTGTTTTTT.